These T cell receptor beta chains were read from a single sample in a study of graft-versus-host responses after intestinal transplantation. Assay: immunoSEQ multiplex PCR; the TCRdb copy retains only in-frame clones and omits some. The table has approximately 80,000 clones, roughly nine tenths seen once. Their antigen targets remain unknown. The source material was unstimulated CD4+ T cells sorted from spleen or lymph node cells, sampled before intestinal transplant. The receptors derive from a human donor who received an intestinal transplant. The CDR3 runs from the conserved cysteine through the conserved F or W. D genes are given only for firm matches. Expanded clones are given a class, and other clones once, few, many or no size at all.

D | J | V | length | size | CDR3 | DNA
TRBD1 | TRBJ1-4 | TRBV30 | 13 | - | CARSQGATEKLFF | TGTGCCCGCTCTCAGGGGGCCACTGAAAAACTGTTTTTT
- | TRBJ1-2 | TRBV6-1 | 14 | - | CASSVGGLNYGYTF | TGTGCCAGCAGTGTAGGCGGCCTTAACTATGGCTACACCTTC
- | TRBJ1-4 | TRBV7-9 | 12 | - | CASMAVDEKLFF | TGTGCCAGCATGGCAGTTGATGAAAAACTGTTTTTT
TRBD2 | TRBJ2-5 | TRBV27 | 16 | few | CASSLGLAGGPETQYF | TGTGCCAGCAGTCTTGGGTTGGCGGGGGGGCCGGAGACCCAGTACTTC
TRBD1 | TRBJ2-7 | TRBV13 | 14 | once | CASSSTGGSYEQYF | TGTGCCAGCAGCTCGACAGGGGGGTCCTACGAGCAGTACTTC
- | TRBJ1-5 | TRBV7-8 | 12 | - | CASSPEVGPQHF | TGTGCCAGCAGCCCAGAGGTCGGGCCCCAGCATTTT
TRBD2 | TRBJ2-1 | TRBV27 | 15 | - | CASSTASGSTPRGFF | TGTGCCAGCAGCACCGCTAGCGGGAGTACCCCACGGGGGTTCTTC
- | TRBJ2-7 | TRBV19 | 13 | - | CASSIRGYGEQYF | TGTGCCAGTAGTATTAGGGGGTACGGCGAGCAGTACTTC
- | TRBJ1-4 | TRBV5-8 | 15 | - | CASSFGSGARGKLFF | TGTGCCAGCAGCTTTGGCTCAGGGGCGAGGGGTAAACTGTTTTTT
- | TRBJ2-7 | TRBV20-1 | 11 | once | CSANTGTEQYF | TGCAGTGCTAACACAGGGACCGAGCAGTACTTC
- | TRBJ2-3 | TRBV29-1 | 13 | once | CSVLSWEADTQYF | TGCAGCGTCCTCAGCTGGGAGGCAGATACGCAGTATTTT
- | TRBJ2-7 | TRBV4-2 | 14 | - | CASSQATDGYEQYF | TGTGCCAGCAGCCAAGCTACTGATGGCTACGAGCAGTACTTC